This T cell receptor (beta chain) appears in the sequencing data of a study of cytomegalovirus exposure and HLA in healthy donors. Across the whole study: The same platform as the roughly 630 first-cohort repertoires was used for the 120 validation repertoires, a later analysis reported. General study points: Listed as cytomegalovirus-associated were around 160 TCR beta chains.

Produced via immunoSEQ multiplex PCR; TCRdb's table is partial and in-frame only. The table records 250,000 or so clones, around 89% of them present only once. A remark on this clone: Its matching antigen is unknown.

The CDR3 runs to 14 residues. The germline CDR1 and CDR2 sequences are SGHVS and FNYEAQ. V lost 2 bases and J lost 7; bases outside the gene matches: 4. This receptor was obtained from a woman under 30 in good health and CMV-seronegative. The chain combines TRBV7-6 with TRBJ2-2, with TRBD2 matching over 7 bases. Sequenced material: PBMCs. The CDR3 reads CASSLPGRGGELFF. For the CDR3, the DNA is TGTGCCAGCAGCTTACCAGGGAGGGGCGGGGAGCTGTTTTTT.